This T cell receptor (beta chain) is drawn from a study of follicular helper T cells after annual influenza vaccination. Per germline, CDR1 SGHTA and CDR2 FQGNSA. V was clipped by 0 bases and J by 4 bases; unmatched bases: 10. The CDR3 runs to 18 residues. Documented time point: 2015-2016 season, 7 days after influenza vaccination. Produced via immunoSEQ multiplex PCR; TCRdb's table is partial and in-frame only. The data contain several thousand clones, 82% of them singletons. Here the sequenced sample was CXCR5- memory CD4+ T cells sorted from blood, taken 7 days after influenza vaccination. This TCR came from an adult who received the influenza vaccine. This chain joins TRBV7-2 and TRBJ2-5; 11 bases agree with TRBD2. The CDR3, as DNA: TGTGCCAGCAGCTTAGCCCCGAGATTAGCGGGAGGGGGAGAGACCCAGTACTTC. Protein: CASSLAPRLAGGGETQYF.